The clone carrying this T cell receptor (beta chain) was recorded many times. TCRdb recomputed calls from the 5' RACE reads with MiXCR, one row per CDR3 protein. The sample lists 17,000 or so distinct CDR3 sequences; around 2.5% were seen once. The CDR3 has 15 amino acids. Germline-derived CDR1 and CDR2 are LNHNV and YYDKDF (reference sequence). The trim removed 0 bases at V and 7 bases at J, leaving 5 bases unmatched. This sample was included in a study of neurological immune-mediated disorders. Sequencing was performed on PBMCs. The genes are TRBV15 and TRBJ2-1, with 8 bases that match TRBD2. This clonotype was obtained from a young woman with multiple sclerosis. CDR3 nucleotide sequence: TGTGCCACCAGCAGAGATGGAGCTAGCGGGAATGAGCAGTTCTTC. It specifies CATSRDGASGNEQFF.